Shown below are 30 T cell receptor beta chains from a single sample sequenced in a study of cytomegalovirus exposure and HLA in healthy donors. Primers: 60 Vbeta forward and 13 Jbeta reverse. Data came from immunoSEQ multiplex PCR; TCRdb stores just in-frame clones and leaves some out. This sample has 120,000 to 150,000 clones, with just under 85% found just once. Sequencing was done on a sample of PBMCs. The receptors come from a man in his forties or fifties in good health and CMV-seropositive.

The J gene is TRBJ2-1, the V gene TRBV11-3; 12 bases fit TRBD2. Germline CDR1 is SGHNT and CDR2 is YENEEA. This CDR3 comprises 18 residues. After removal of 5 bases from V and 3 bases from J, the junction contained 11 bases not matched to a gene. The CDR3 loop is CASSGLAGPTQGYNEQFF. CDR3 nucleotide sequence: TGTGCCAGCAGCGGACTAGCGGGGCCTACTCAGGGCTACAATGAGCAGTTCTTC.

J is TRBJ2-1 and V is TRBV5-1; D may be TRBD1 (6 bases). The CDR3 is 15 amino acids. The germline CDR1 and CDR2 sequences are SGHRS and YFSETQ. The ends were cut back, 3 bases at V and 6 bases at J, with 16 bases in the middle. CDR3 residues: CASSSQGIGGNEQFF. CDR3 DNA sequence: TGCGCCAGCAGCTCGCAGGGGATTGGCGGCAATGAGCAGTTCTTC.

The rearrangement uses TRBV7-2 and TRBJ1-2, with TRBD1 matching over 8 bases. Germline V gene data show CDR1 as SGHTA and CDR2 as FQGNSA. There are 15 residues in the CDR3. J lost 4 bases, V lost 1 base, and 5 bases had no gene match. The CDR3 coding sequence is TGTGCCAGCAGCTTAGATTCGGGACAGGCCTATGGCTACACCTTC. It is translated as CASSLDSGQAYGYTF.

V usage is TRBV2 and J usage is TRBJ1-5; 7 nucleotides align to TRBD1. There are 18 residues in the CDR3. Per the germline V gene, CDR1 is SNHLY and CDR2 is FYNNEI. V was clipped by 2 bases and J by 1 base; unmatched bases: 11. The CDR3 sequence: CASSESRSTGKSNQPQHF. In nucleotides, the CDR3 is TGTGCCAGCAGTGAAAGCCGATCGACAGGGAAGAGCAATCAGCCCCAGCATTTT. Complete variable domain (other parts from reference TRBV2 and TRBJ1-5): EPEVTQTPSHQVTQMGQEVILRCVPISNHLYFYWYRQILGQKVEFLVSFYNNEISEKSEIFDDQFSVERPDGSNFTLKIRSTKLEDSAMYFCASSESRSTGKSNQPQHFGDGTRLSIL.

The chain employs TRBV19 and TRBJ1-2, with TRBD1 matching over 7 bases. This CDR3 comprises 13 residues. Losses at the gene ends were 6 bases for V and 2 bases for J; bases not matched to a gene: 3. CDR1 and CDR2 (germline): LNHDA, SQIVND (reference sequence). CDR3 amino acids: CASRGTENYGYTF. The CDR3 DNA sequence: TGTGCCAGTAGAGGGACAGAGAACTATGGCTACACCTTC.

The chain links TRBV5-1 to TRBJ2-5, with 10 nucleotides matching TRBD1. V gave up 3 bases and J gave up 5 bases; unmatched junction bases: 4. There are 14 residues in the CDR3. Germline V CDR1 and CDR2: SGHRS, YFSETQ. The CDR3 loop reads CASSSGQGEETQYF. In DNA, the CDR3 is TGCGCCAGCAGCTCCGGACAGGGGGAGGAGACCCAGTACTTC. The full variable domain, its missing parts supplied by reference TRBV5-1 and TRBJ2-5, is KAGVTQTPRYLIKTRGQQVTLSCSPISGHRSVSWYQQTPGQGLQFLFEYFSETQRNKGNFPGRFSGRQFSNSRSEMNVSTLELGDSALYLCASSSGQGEETQYFGPGTRLLVL.

The chain combines TRBV7-8 with TRBJ2-1, with 7 bases identical to TRBD2. Trimming took 0 bases from V and 2 from J; bases not matched to a gene: 4. The V gene's germline CDR1 is SGHVS and CDR2 FQNEAQ. This CDR3 contains 16 residues. As DNA, the CDR3 is TGTGCCAGCAGCTTAGCTTCTAGCGGTACCTACAATGAGCAGTTCTTC. This codes for CASSLASSGTYNEQFF.

This chain joins TRBV7-9 and TRBJ1-2; TRBD1 might be the D (5 bases). CDR3 size: 14 residues. CDR1 is SEHNR and CDR2 is FQNEAQ in the germline V gene (reference sequence). V gave up 3 bases and J gave up 1 base, with 9 bases separating them. CDR3 amino acids: CASSLTEINYGYTF. The DNA for the CDR3 is TGTGCCAGCAGCTTGACAGAAATTAACTATGGCTACACCTTC. Based on the CDR3 plus reference TRBV7-9 and TRBJ1-2, the full variable domain is DTGVSQNPRHKITKRGQNVTFRCDPISEHNRLYWYRQTLGQGPEFLTYFQNEAQLEKSRLLSDRFSAERPKGSFSTLEIQRTEQGDSAMYLCASSLTEINYGYTFGSGTRLTVV.

V and J are TRBV25-1 and TRBJ1-2, with D uncertain. CDR3 length: 12 residues. CDR1 MGHDK and CDR2 SYGVNS come from the germline V gene. V gave up 1 base and J gave up 4 bases, with 4 bases separating them. CDR3 in DNA: TGTGCCAGCAGTGAATCCGGCTATGGCTACACCTTC. Its translation is CASSESGYGYTF.

The V gene is TRBV4-3, the J gene TRBJ2-2; 9 bases are a match to TRBD1. Germline V gives CDR1 LGHNA, CDR2 YSLEER. V lost 2 bases to trimming and J lost 5 bases; unmatched junction nucleotides: 15. The CDR3 covers 19 residues. The CDR3 region has the DNA TGCGCCAGCAGCCAAAACCGGGACAGGGAATTCGGCCGAACCGGGGAGCTGTTTTTT. Its translation is CASSQNRDREFGRTGELFF.

Only one count was recorded for this clone. CDR3 sequence (DNA): TGTGCCAGCAGTTACGCTAGCGGGACAGGGAACACTGAAGCTTTCTTT. It specifies CASSYASGTGNTEAFF. The V and J genes are TRBV6-5 and TRBJ1-1; 8 bases line up with TRBD1. The germline gives CDR1 MNHEY, CDR2 SVGAGI. The CDR3 runs to 16 residues. V gave up 2 bases and J gave up 1 base; unmatched junction bases: 6.

Remarks on this clone: Other DNA sequences of this sample code for an identical CDR3. The chain is built from TRBV7-9 and TRBJ1-2; 7 bases match TRBD1. The junction had 6 bases not matched to a gene; V was cut back by 5 bases and J by 3 bases. The CDR3 length is 14 residues. The germline V gene has CDR1 SEHNR and CDR2 FQNEAQ (reference sequence). This CDR3 is CASSPQGGDYGYTF. In nucleotides, the CDR3 is TGTGCCAGCAGCCCTCAGGGGGGCGACTATGGCTACACCTTC.

The V call is TRBV5-4, the J call TRBJ2-6; D unclear. Between the trimmed V and J ends, which lost 1 base and 0 bases, there was a span of 8 bases. Germline V lookup: CDR1 SGHNT, CDR2 YYREEE (reference sequence). The CDR3 is made up of 16 amino acids. CDR3 protein: CASSLISSSGANVLTF. Written as DNA, the CDR3 is TGTGCCAGCAGCTTGATTTCCAGCTCTGGGGCCAACGTCCTGACTTTC.

The chain recombines TRBV5-4 with TRBJ2-1, with TRBD2 as a possible D gene (7 bases). CDR3 length equals 15 residues. Trimming cost V 0 bases and J 8 bases, with 15 bases left between them. Germline CDR1 is SGHNT and CDR2 is YYREEE (reference sequence). The CDR3 nucleotides read TGTGCCAGCAGCTTGGTGGCGGGGGCTAGGCATGAGCAGTTCTTC. It is translated as CASSLVAGARHEQFF.

The chain uses TRBV29-1 and TRBJ2-5, with D perhaps TRBD2 (6 bases). The germline V gene encodes CDR1 SQVTM and CDR2 ANQGSEA. CDR3 length: 15 residues. V was cut by 6 bases and J by 2 bases, with 19 bases left in between. DNA for the CDR3: TGCAGCGTCGAACCTATAGCGGACCGGCAAGAGACCCAGTACTTC. Translated, it gives CSVEPIADRQETQYF.

Note on this clone: At one of its ends the junction is not consistent with the germline gene, which may arise from a read error. The sample carries other DNA sequences with the same CDR3. The V gene is TRBV19, the J gene TRBJ1-2, with unresolved D. The CDR3 length is 13 residues. Germline CDR1 is LNHDA and CDR2 is SQIVND (reference sequence). DNA for the CDR3: TGTGCCAGTACCTCGGGAAGAAACTACGGCTACACCTTC. This sequence encodes CASTSGRNYGYTF.

CDR3 nucleotide sequence: TGTGCCAGCAGCGTATGGGCGGGAGGGCCGAGTGAGCAGTTCTTC. Its protein is CASSVWAGGPSEQFF. V gene TRBV9 combines with J gene TRBJ2-1, with 9 bases aligning to TRBD2. CDR1 is SGDLS and CDR2 is YYNGEE in the germline V gene. V lost 1 base and J lost 9; bases outside the gene matches: 8. The CDR3 contains 15 residues.

V and J are TRBV7-8 and TRBJ1-1; a possible D gene is TRBD1 (6 bases). The CDR3 is made up of 14 amino acids. Trimming cost V 5 bases and J 0 bases, with 10 bases left between them. The germline V gene has CDR1 SGHVS and CDR2 FQNEAQ. This CDR3 is CASSDGQMNTEAFF. For the CDR3, the DNA is TGTGCCAGCAGCGATGGACAGATGAACACTGAAGCTTTCTTT.

The rearrangement uses TRBV7-9 and TRBJ2-2; TRBD2 agrees at 10 bases. This CDR3 region has 15 residues. V shed 5 bases and J 7 bases; nucleotides not matched to a gene: 7. Germline V gives CDR1 SEHNR, CDR2 FQNEAQ (reference sequence). The CDR3 nucleotides are TGTGCCAGCAGCCCTAGCGGGAGCAGGAACGGGGAGCTGTTTTTT. Amino acids: CASSPSGSRNGELFF.

V gene TRBV30 combines with J gene TRBJ2-5; 8 positions agree with TRBD2. CDR3 length: 15 amino acids. Unmatched junction bases numbered 6, after V lost 2 bases and J lost 1 base. Germline loops: CDR1 GTSNPN, CDR2 SVGIG (reference sequence). CDR3 DNA sequence: TGTGCCTGGAGTTTGCAGCGGGGGTTCCAAGAGACCCAGTACTTC. Translating gives CAWSLQRGFQETQYF.

This rearrangement joins TRBV5-6 to TRBJ1-2, with TRBD1 as a possible D gene (5 bases). CDR1 is SGHDT, CDR2 YYEEEE, per germline. The V end lost 0 bases, the J end lost 4 bases, and 10 bases lay between the germline ends. The CDR3 consists of 14 residues. As DNA, the CDR3 is TGTGCCAGCAGCTTGGAACGGACAATCTATGGCTACACCTTC. Translation gives CASSLERTIYGYTF.

The chain employs TRBV30 and TRBJ1-5; D perhaps matches TRBD1 (5 bases). Trimming removed 2 bases at V and 2 bases at J, with 7 bases between. CDR1 is GTSNPN, CDR2 SVGIG, per germline (reference sequence). CDR3 size: 13 residues. The CDR3 region has the DNA TGTGCCTGGAGTTCACAGGGCAATCAGCCCCAGCATTTT. Protein: CAWSSQGNQPQHF.

This clone was seen only once. V is TRBV20-1 and J is TRBJ1-1; D gene uncertain. The CDR3 spans 11 residues. V was shortened by 7 bases and J by 7 bases, with 13 bases between the two germline ends. Germline-derived CDR1 and CDR2 are DFQATT and SNEGSKA (reference sequence). The CDR3 reads CSVLSYGEAFF. CDR3 nucleotides: TGCAGTGTGTTGAGCTATGGTGAAGCTTTCTTT.

The chain links TRBV6-5 to TRBJ1-1, with D uncertain. CDR1 is MNHEY, CDR2 SVGAGI, per germline. Trimming stripped 2 bases from V and 9 bases from J, with 16 bases between. This CDR3 has 14 amino acids. CDR3 bases: TGTGCCAGCAGTTACGTTGGGCTTCGGGGTCAAGCTTTCTTT. It yields the protein CASSYVGLRGQAFF.

This sequence joins TRBV2 and TRBJ1-1; D perhaps matches TRBD1 (5 bases). The V end was cut by 8 bases, the J end by 1 base, with 14 bases between. CDR1 and CDR2 from the germline V gene are SNHLY and FYNNEI. The CDR3 has 14 residues. CDR3 DNA: TGTGCCAGCGGAAGACAGTTTCCGAACACTGAAGCTTTCTTT. Its translation: CASGRQFPNTEAFF.

As to this clone: The germline gene is not matched at one end of the junction; a read error may be the cause. The V call is TRBV5-4, the J call TRBJ2-2, with D tentatively TRBD2 (5 bases). From germline, CDR1 is SGHNT and CDR2 YYREEE (reference sequence). This CDR3 has 12 amino acids. The CDR3 reads CASSLGSGEPFF. CDR3 nucleotides: TGTGCCAGCAGCTTGGGTTCCGGGGAGCCGTTTTTT.

This clone has only a few counts. This CDR3 is CASSSNPGQVGTEAFF. The CDR3 nucleotides read TGTGCCAGCAGCTCCAACCCGGGACAGGTGGGCACTGAAGCTTTCTTT. The gene calls are TRBV7-2 and TRBJ1-1; TRBD1 agrees at 8 bases. The CDR3 is 16 residues long. Trimming removed 4 bases from V and 4 bases from J; junction bases left unmatched: 11. In germline, CDR1 is SGHTA, CDR2 FQGNSA. The entire variable domain, with the rest obtained from reference TRBV7-2 and TRBJ1-1, is as follows: GAGVSQSPSNKVTEKGKDVELRCDPISGHTALYWYRQSLGQGLEFLIYFQGNSAPDKSGLPSDRFSAERTGGSVSTLTIQRTQQEDSAVYLCASSSNPGQVGTEAFFGQGTRLTVV.

This chain connects TRBV10-1 to TRBJ1-2; weak D call: TRBD1 (6 bases). Trimming took 4 bases from V and 7 from J, leaving 13 bases between them. Germline assignment: CDR1 WNHNN and CDR2 SYGVQD (reference sequence). The CDR3 has 13 amino acids. CDR3 sequence: CASSARRGAGYTF. The CDR3 coding sequence is TGCGCCAGCAGTGCCCGCAGGGGCGCTGGCTACACCTTC.

The V gene is TRBV13, the J gene TRBJ1-1, with TRBD1 matching 12 bases. This CDR3 region has 15 residues. J gave up 5 bases and V 2 bases, and 3 bases lay outside the gene matches. Germline V gene data show CDR1 as PRHDT and CDR2 as FYEKMQ (reference sequence). CDR3 DNA: TGTGCCAGCAGCTTAAGGGACAGGGGGCGGACTGAAGCTTTCTTT. Residues: CASSLRDRGRTEAFF.

The rearrangement links TRBV5-1 to TRBJ1-1, with no clear D. This CDR3 spans 15 amino acids. Germline V lookup: CDR1 SGHRS, CDR2 YFSETQ. V was clipped by 0 bases and J by 4 bases, with 13 bases between them. The DNA of the CDR3 is TGCGCCAGCAGCTTGGGAGGAGTGAGGAGCACTGAAGCTTTCTTT. Amino acid sequence: CASSLGGVRSTEAFF.